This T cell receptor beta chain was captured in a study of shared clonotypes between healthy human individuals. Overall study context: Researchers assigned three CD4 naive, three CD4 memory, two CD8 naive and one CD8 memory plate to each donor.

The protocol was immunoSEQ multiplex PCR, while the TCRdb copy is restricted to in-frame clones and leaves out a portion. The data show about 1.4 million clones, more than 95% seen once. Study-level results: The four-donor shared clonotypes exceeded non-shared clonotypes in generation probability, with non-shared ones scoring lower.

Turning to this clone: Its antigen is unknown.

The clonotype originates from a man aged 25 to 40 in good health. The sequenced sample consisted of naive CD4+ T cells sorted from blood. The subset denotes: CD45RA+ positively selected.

The CDR3 here is CASSPGTGRGSNEQFF. The CDR3 DNA sequence: TGTGCCAGCAGCCCTGGGACAGGGCGAGGCAGCAATGAGCAGTTCTTC. This chain joins TRBV7-3 and TRBJ2-1, with 9 nucleotides matching TRBD1. V trimming: 5 bases; J trimming: 6 bases; junction bases outside the gene matches: 11. The CDR3 length is 16 residues. Germline V gene sequence: CDR1 SGHTA, CDR2 FQGTGA. The variable domain in full, with the rest retrieved from reference TRBV7-3 and TRBJ2-1, is GAGVSQTPSNKVTEKGKYVELRCDPISGHTALYWYRQSLGQGPEFLIYFQGTGAADDSGLPNDRFFAVRPEGSVSTLKIQRTERGDSAVYLCASSPGTGRGSNEQFFGPGTRLTVL.